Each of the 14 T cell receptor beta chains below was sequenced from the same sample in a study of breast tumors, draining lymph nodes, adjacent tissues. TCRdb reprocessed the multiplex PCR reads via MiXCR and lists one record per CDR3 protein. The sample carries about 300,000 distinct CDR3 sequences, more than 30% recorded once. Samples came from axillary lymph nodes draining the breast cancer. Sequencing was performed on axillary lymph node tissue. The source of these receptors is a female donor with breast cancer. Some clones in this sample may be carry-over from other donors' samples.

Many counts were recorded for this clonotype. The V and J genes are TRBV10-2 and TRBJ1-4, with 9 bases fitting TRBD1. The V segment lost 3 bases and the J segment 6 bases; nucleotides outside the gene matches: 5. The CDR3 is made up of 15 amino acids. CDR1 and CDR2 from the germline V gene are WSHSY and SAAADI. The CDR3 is CASSDLGQGDEKLFF. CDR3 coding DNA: TGCGCCAGCAGTGATCTGGGACAGGGCGATGAAAAACTGTTTTTT.

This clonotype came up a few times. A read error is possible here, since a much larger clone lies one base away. CDR3 region: CASSLGEDEHFF. As DNA, the CDR3 is TGCGCCAGCAGCTTGGGCGAGGATGAGCACTTCTTC. The rearrangement joins TRBV5-1 to TRBJ2-1; D ambiguous. CDR1 SGHRS and CDR2 YFSETQ come from the germline V gene. The CDR3 consists of 12 residues.

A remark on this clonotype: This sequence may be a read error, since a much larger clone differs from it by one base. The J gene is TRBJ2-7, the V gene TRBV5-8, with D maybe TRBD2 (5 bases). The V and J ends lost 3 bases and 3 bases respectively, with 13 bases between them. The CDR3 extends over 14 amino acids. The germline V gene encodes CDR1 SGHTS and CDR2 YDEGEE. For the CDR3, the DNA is TGTGCCAGCAGCTCCCCGGGGATCCACTACGAGCAGTACTTC. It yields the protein CASSSPGIHYEQYF.

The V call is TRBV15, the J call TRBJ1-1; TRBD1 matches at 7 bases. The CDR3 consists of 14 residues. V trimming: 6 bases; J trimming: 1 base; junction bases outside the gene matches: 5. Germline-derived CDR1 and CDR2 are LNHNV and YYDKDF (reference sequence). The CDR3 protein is CATSTHRGNTEAFF. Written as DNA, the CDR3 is TGTGCCACCAGTACCCACAGGGGGAACACTGAAGCTTTCTTT.

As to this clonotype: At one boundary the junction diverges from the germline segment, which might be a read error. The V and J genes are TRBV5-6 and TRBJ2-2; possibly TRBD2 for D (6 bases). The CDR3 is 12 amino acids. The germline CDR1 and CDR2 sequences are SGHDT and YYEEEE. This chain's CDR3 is CASSPPVGGLFF. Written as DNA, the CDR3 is TGTGCCAGCAGCCCTCCTGTGGGGGGGCTGTTTTTT.

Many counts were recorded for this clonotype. The CDR3 loop reads CASSPRGPDEQFF. The CDR3 DNA sequence: TGTGCCAGCAGCCCCCGGGGCCCGGATGAGCAGTTCTTC. The chain links TRBV7-9 to TRBJ2-1, with D perhaps TRBD1 or TRBD2 (5 bases each). This CDR3 is built from 13 residues. Germline values: CDR1 SEHNR, CDR2 FQNEAQ (reference sequence). With 5 bases removed from V and 8 bases from J, the gap between germline ends came to 13 bases.

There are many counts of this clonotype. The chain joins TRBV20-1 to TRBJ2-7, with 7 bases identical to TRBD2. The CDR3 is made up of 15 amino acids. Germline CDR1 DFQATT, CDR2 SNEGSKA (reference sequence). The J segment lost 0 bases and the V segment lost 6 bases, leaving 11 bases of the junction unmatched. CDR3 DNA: TGCAGTGCCCTTCTGAGCGGGGCCCACTCCTACGAGCAGTACTTC. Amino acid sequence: CSALLSGAHSYEQYF.

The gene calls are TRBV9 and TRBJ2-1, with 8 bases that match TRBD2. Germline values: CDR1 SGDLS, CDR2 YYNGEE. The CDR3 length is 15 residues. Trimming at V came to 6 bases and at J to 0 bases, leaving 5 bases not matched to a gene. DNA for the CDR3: TGTGCCAGCAACACCAGCGGGAGCTCCTACAATGAGCAGTTCTTC. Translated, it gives CASNTSGSSYNEQFF.

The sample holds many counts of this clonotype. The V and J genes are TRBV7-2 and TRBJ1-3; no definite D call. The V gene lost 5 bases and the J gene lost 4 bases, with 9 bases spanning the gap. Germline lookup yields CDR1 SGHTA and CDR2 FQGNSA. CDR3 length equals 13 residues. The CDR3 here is CASSAVWGNTIYF. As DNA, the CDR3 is TGTGCCAGCAGCGCCGTATGGGGAAACACCATATATTTT.

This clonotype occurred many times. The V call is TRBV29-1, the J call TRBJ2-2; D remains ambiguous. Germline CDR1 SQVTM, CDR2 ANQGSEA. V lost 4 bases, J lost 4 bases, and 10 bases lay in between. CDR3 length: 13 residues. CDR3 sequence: CSVATMTTGELFF. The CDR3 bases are TGCAGCGTTGCCACGATGACCACCGGGGAGCTGTTTTTT.

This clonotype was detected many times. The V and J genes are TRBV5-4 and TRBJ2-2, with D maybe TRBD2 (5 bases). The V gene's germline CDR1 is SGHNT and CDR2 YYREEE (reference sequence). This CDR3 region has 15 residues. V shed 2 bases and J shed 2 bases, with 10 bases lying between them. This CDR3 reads CASSFPGFNTGELFF. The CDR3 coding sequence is TGTGCCAGCAGCTTTCCGGGGTTCAACACCGGGGAGCTGTTTTTT.

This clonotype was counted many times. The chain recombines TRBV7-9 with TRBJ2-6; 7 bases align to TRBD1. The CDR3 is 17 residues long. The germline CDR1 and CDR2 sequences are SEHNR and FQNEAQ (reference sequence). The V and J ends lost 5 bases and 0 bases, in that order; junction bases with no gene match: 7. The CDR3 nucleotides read TGTGCCAGCAGCACGGGACAGAGAAGCTCTGGGGCCAACGTCCTGACTTTC. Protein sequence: CASSTGQRSSGANVLTF.

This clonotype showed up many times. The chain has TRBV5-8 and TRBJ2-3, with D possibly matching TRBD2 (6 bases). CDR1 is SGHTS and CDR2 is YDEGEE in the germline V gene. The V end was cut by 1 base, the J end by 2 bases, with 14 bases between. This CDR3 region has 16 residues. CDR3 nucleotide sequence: TGTGCCAGCAGCTTGAGTCGGCGGGGCCCCACAGATACGCAGTATTTT. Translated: CASSLSRRGPTDTQYF.

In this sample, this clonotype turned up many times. This CDR3 is CATSDIMNTEAFF. CDR3 sequence (DNA): TGTGCCACCAGTGATATAATGAACACTGAAGCTTTCTTT. This chain uses TRBV24-1 with TRBJ1-1; D gene uncertain. The CDR3 is 13 residues long. V dropped 3 bases and J dropped 0 bases, with 4 bases sitting between them. CDR1 and CDR2 from the germline V gene are KGHDR and SFDVKD.